This entry lists 7 T cell receptor beta chains sequenced from one sample in a study of T cells in Graves' hyperthyroidism and ophthalmopathy. Amplification of TCR beta CDR3 regions was performed using RNA transcripts as template. Carried out on the TCR CDR3, a first-round RT-PCR used the HTBI primer set. TCRdb processed the multiplex PCR reads anew with MiXCR; each CDR3 protein has one entry. Found here are hundreds of thousands of distinct CDR3 sequences, roughly 37% of them singletons; the top ten hold approximately 8.7%. The material sequenced was blood. These receptors originate from a man between 18 and 35 years old with Graves' hyperthyroidism.

This clonotype was seen a single time. The chain carries TRBV6-1 and TRBJ2-2; D tentatively fits TRBD1 or TRBD2 (6 bases each). The V and J ends lost 5 bases and 0 bases respectively, with 16 bases between them. CDR1 and CDR2 from the germline V gene are MNHNS and SASEGT. CDR3 length equals 17 residues. This chain's CDR3 is CASSPGAIPANTGELFF. For the CDR3, the DNA is TGTGCCAGCAGTCCGGGGGCTATCCCCGCGAACACCGGGGAGCTGTTTTTT.

This clonotype was picked up many times. This chain connects TRBV19 to TRBJ1-5; unclear D gene. Germline V gene data show CDR1 as LNHDA and CDR2 as SQIVND (reference sequence). CDR3 length equals 14 residues. Trimming left V 6 bases short and J 4 bases short, with 13 bases between. The CDR3 sequence: CASSPPRENQPQHF. Here the CDR3 DNA reads TGTGCCAGTAGCCCCCCTAGGGAAAATCAGCCCCAGCATTTT.

In this sample, this clonotype turned up many times. The CDR3 protein is CASSFNPASVETQYF. The CDR3, as DNA: TGTGCCAGCAGCTTCAACCCGGCTAGTGTGGAGACCCAGTACTTC. The rearrangement uses TRBV7-6 and TRBJ2-5; D uncertain. Germline V gene data show CDR1 as SGHVS and CDR2 as FNYEAQ. V shed 3 bases and J shed 5 bases, with 16 bases lying between them. There are 15 residues in the CDR3.

This clonotype occurred a few times. The V call is TRBV6-5, the J call TRBJ2-7; a possible D gene is TRBD1 (5 bases). The ends were cut back, 2 bases at V and 6 bases at J, with 14 bases in the middle. Germline loops: CDR1 MNHEY, CDR2 SVGAGI. The CDR3 has 14 amino acids. The CDR3 nucleotides are TGTGCCAGCAGTTACATGTCTGGGGCGAGCGAGCAGTACTTC. Translated, it gives CASSYMSGASEQYF.

This clonotype was seen ten or more times. The CDR3 protein is CASSGAGTGAEKLFF. DNA of the CDR3: TGTGCCAGCAGTGGGGCGGGGACAGGGGCCGAAAAACTGTTTTTT. This chain connects TRBV25-1 to TRBJ1-4, with 10 bases lining up with TRBD1. The V gene's germline CDR1 is MGHDK and CDR2 SYGVNS. With V trimmed by 4 bases and J by 8 bases, 7 bases remained unmatched. CDR3 length: 15 residues.

This rearrangement joins TRBV3-1 to TRBJ1-6; 7 nucleotides agree with TRBD1. Germline V gene data show CDR1 as LGHDT and CDR2 as YNNKEL (reference sequence). CDR3 length equals 14 residues. After removal of 4 bases from V and 7 bases from J, the junction contained 4 bases not matched to a gene. The CDR3: CASSLTGINSPLHF. CDR3 in DNA: TGTGCCAGCAGCCTGACAGGGATCAATTCACCCCTCCACTTT.

Written as DNA, the CDR3 is TGTGCCTCCGGACAGGGAGGGGATACGCAGTATTTT. Its translation is CASGQGGDTQYF. The chain uses TRBV10-3 and TRBJ2-3, with D perhaps TRBD1 (8 bases). Germline loops: CDR1 ENHRY, CDR2 SYGVKD. The CDR3 contains 12 residues. The V and J ends lost 11 bases and 6 bases respectively, with 15 bases between them.